One and the same sample provided the 10 T cell receptor beta chains below, sequenced in a study of memory CD4+ T cells and cytomegalovirus serostatus. The repertoire was sequenced with immunoSEQ multiplex PCR; TCRdb's copy has only in-frame clones and lacks some. Of around 50,000 clones listed, around 80% were seen once; the top ten hold 0.5% to 0.7%. The sort gate was single viable CD3+CD4+CD8-CD45RO+ cells for memory CD4+ T cells. The sequencing input was memory CD4+ T cells from blood. Every receptor here comes from an adult in good health and CMV-seronegative.

This clone was counted a few times. Other nucleotide sequences in the sample specify the same CDR3. V gene TRBV30 combines with J gene TRBJ1-3; D remains unclear. The CDR3 totals 13 residues. Germline V gene data show CDR1 as GTSNPN and CDR2 as SVGIG (reference sequence). V gave up 1 base and J gave up 1 base, with 5 bases separating them. CDR3 nucleotide sequence: TGTGCCTGGAGTGCAGGATCTGGAAACACCATATATTTT. Protein product: CAWSAGSGNTIYF.

The chain combines TRBV5-6 with TRBJ2-5; D is perhaps TRBD2 (6 bases). CDR3 length: 15 amino acids. Trimming took off 0 bases at V and 5 bases at J, with 14 bases between the two ends. Germline loops: CDR1 SGHDT, CDR2 YYEEEE. The CDR3 nucleotides are TGTGCCAGCAGCTTGGGTCTCGGGAGTGGGGAGACCCAGTACTTC. It is translated as CASSLGLGSGETQYF.

This chain joins TRBV29-1 and TRBJ1-4; 8 bases agree with TRBD1. J was trimmed by 8 bases and V by 4 bases; bases with no gene match: 9. Germline CDR1 is SQVTM and CDR2 is ANQGSEA. The CDR3 has 14 amino acids. In DNA, the CDR3 is TGCAGCGTTGGAGCGGGACAGGTGGGCGAAAAACTGTTTTTT. This gives the protein CSVGAGQVGEKLFF.

The chain joins TRBV30 to TRBJ2-3, with TRBD2 matching 9 bases. J was trimmed by 8 bases and V by 4 bases; bases with no gene match: 10. The CDR3 is made up of 14 amino acids. The V gene's germline CDR1 is GTSNPN and CDR2 SVGIG (reference sequence). The CDR3: CAWMGVEAGGTQYF. The CDR3 region has the DNA TGTGCCTGGATGGGGGTGGAAGCGGGAGGTACGCAGTATTTT.

The rearrangement uses TRBV4-1 and TRBJ2-1; no clear D gene. V was trimmed by 2 bases and J by 6 bases, leaving 14 bases between them. The CDR3 has 15 amino acids. Per germline, CDR1 MGHRA and CDR2 YSYEKL. The CDR3 reads CASSQQLKGSNEQFF. The CDR3 DNA reads as TGCGCCAGCAGCCAACAGCTAAAGGGCTCCAATGAGCAGTTCTTC.

V and J are TRBV5-6 and TRBJ2-4; D gene ambiguous. Germline CDR1 is SGHDT and CDR2 is YYEEEE. The V gene lost 1 base and the J gene lost 0 bases, with 11 bases spanning the gap. The length of the CDR3 is 16 residues. CDR3 region: CASSLTGQVAKNIQYF. As DNA, the CDR3 is TGTGCCAGCAGCTTGACGGGCCAGGTAGCCAAAAACATTCAGTACTTC.

This chain joins TRBV11-2 and TRBJ2-7; 7 positions agree with TRBD2. This CDR3 comprises 14 residues. Germline assignment: CDR1 SGHAT and CDR2 FQNNGV. With 1 base clipped from V and 3 bases from J, the junction kept 3 bases outside the gene matches. For the CDR3, the DNA is TGTGCCAGCAGCTTAGGGGAGGGGAGCTACGAGCAGTACTTC. Residues: CASSLGEGSYEQYF.

V is TRBV5-1 and J is TRBJ2-2, with no clear D. Trimming removed 1 base at V and 1 base at J, with 8 bases between. The germline V gene encodes CDR1 SGHRS and CDR2 YFSETQ. This CDR3 region has 15 residues. The CDR3 DNA follows: TGCGCCAGCAGCTTGTGGGCAGGGAACACCGGGGAGCTGTTTTTT. Amino acid sequence: CASSLWAGNTGELFF. Full variable domain (remainder filled in from reference TRBV5-1 and TRBJ2-2): KAGVTQTPRYLIKTRGQQVTLSCSPISGHRSVSWYQQTPGQGLQFLFEYFSETQRNKGNFPGRFSGRQFSNSRSEMNVSTLELGDSALYLCASSLWAGNTGELFFGEGSRLTVL.

The chain couples TRBV19 to TRBJ1-5, with 10 bases aligning to TRBD1. CDR3 size: 14 residues. The germline V gene encodes CDR1 LNHDA and CDR2 SQIVND (reference sequence). Trimming removed 4 bases from V and 7 bases from J; junction bases left unmatched: 4. CDR3 nucleotides: TGTGCCAGTAGTACCGGACAGGGGGGACAGCCCCAGCATTTT. This translates into CASSTGQGGQPQHF.

The count of this clone is one. The chain recombines TRBV4-1 with TRBJ1-4; TRBD1 agrees at 9 bases. The CDR3 is made up of 17 amino acids. V gave up 1 base and J gave up 5 bases; unmatched junction bases: 8. Per the germline V gene, CDR1 is MGHRA and CDR2 is YSYEKL. The CDR3 DNA reads as TGCGCCAGCAGCCAAGCTGGTGCCGGGACAGGGAATGAAAAACTGTTTTTT. Protein: CASSQAGAGTGNEKLFF.